This T cell receptor (beta chain) is from a study of identical twins. Regarding the study as a whole: Out-of-frame alpha sequences that twins shared showed excess low generation probability.

TCRdb itself ran the 5' RACE reads through MiXCR, one entry per CDR3 protein. The sample has approximately 240,000 distinct CDR3 sequences; roughly an eighth are singletons. To note about this clonotype: Its antigen is still unknown.

The receptor's source is a woman between 18 and 30 years old in good health. The sample was memory (CD45RO+) T cells sorted from blood.

The CDR3 loop reads CASSESQGYYGYTF. CDR3 nucleotide sequence: TGTGCCAGCAGTGAATCGCAGGGGTACTATGGCTACACCTTC. The rearrangement uses TRBV2 and TRBJ1-2, with a tentative D call TRBD1 (6 bases). From germline, CDR1 is SNHLY and CDR2 FYNNEI. Trimming stripped 2 bases from V and 3 bases from J, with 10 bases between. The CDR3 spans 14 residues. The whole variable domain, filled in from reference TRBV2 and TRBJ1-2, reads EPEVTQTPSHQVTQMGQEVILRCVPISNHLYFYWYRQILGQKVEFLVSFYNNEISEKSEIFDDQFSVERPDGSNFTLKIRSTKLEDSAMYFCASSESQGYYGYTFGSGTRLTVV.